Listed below are T cell receptor beta chains from one sample, sequenced in a study of cytomegalovirus exposure and HLA in healthy donors. Data came from immunoSEQ multiplex PCR; TCRdb stores just in-frame clones and leaves some out. The sample records over 150,000 clones, roughly four fifths being singletons. Sequencing was carried out using PBMCs. The receptors here all came from a man aged 50-59 years in good health and CMV-seronegative. The CDR3 runs from the conserved cysteine through the conserved F or W. Fields, in order: V gene, CDR3 length, J gene, CDR3 protein.

v_gene: TRBV9
len: 15
j_gene: TRBJ2-7
CDR3aa: CASSVENRALYEQYF

v_gene: TRBV7-9
len: 13
j_gene: TRBJ1-5
CDR3aa: CASSLRDNQPQHF

v_gene: TRBV28
len: 15
j_gene: TRBJ1-1
CDR3aa: CASSSMRDRDTEAFF

v_gene: TRBV9
len: 15
j_gene: TRBJ2-2
CDR3aa: CASSRGSVSAGELFF

v_gene: TRBV7-2
len: 13
j_gene: TRBJ1-5
CDR3aa: CASSLVAIQPQHF

v_gene: TRBV18
len: 17
j_gene: TRBJ2-2
CDR3aa: CASSPRQGRGNTGELFF

v_gene: TRBV9
len: 16
j_gene: TRBJ2-1
CDR3aa: CASSPRVAQTPHEQFF

v_gene: TRBV4-3
len: 15
j_gene: TRBJ2-7
CDR3aa: CASSQAHGSSYEQYF

v_gene: TRBV2
len: 12
j_gene: TRBJ1-1
CDR3aa: CASILGQGGAFF

v_gene: TRBV10-3
len: 12
j_gene: TRBJ2-3
CDR3aa: CAISAGTDTQYF

v_gene: TRBV6-5
len: 13
j_gene: TRBJ1-2
CDR3aa: CASSTQGNYGYTF

v_gene: TRBV7-3
len: 13
j_gene: TRBJ1-1
CDR3aa: CASSLVQGHEAFF

v_gene: TRBV19
len: 12
j_gene: TRBJ1-2
CDR3aa: CASSRTGRGYTF

v_gene: TRBV18
len: 16
j_gene: TRBJ1-4
CDR3aa: CASSPPGAQGYEKLFF

v_gene: TRBV28
len: 18
j_gene: TRBJ2-3
CDR3aa: CASSLTASGGELPDTQYF

v_gene: TRBV19
len: 15
j_gene: TRBJ2-7
CDR3aa: CASSMWTSGSYEQYF

v_gene: TRBV10-3
len: 14
j_gene: TRBJ1-6
CDR3aa: CAISFKQDNSPLHF

v_gene: TRBV5-1
len: 14
j_gene: TRBJ2-5
CDR3aa: CASSLASGEETQYF

v_gene: TRBV4-3
len: 16
j_gene: TRBJ2-3
CDR3aa: CASSHRTSGHRVTQYF

v_gene: TRBV7-9
len: 16
j_gene: TRBJ2-3
CDR3aa: CASSLVGTRNTDTQYF

v_gene: TRBV7-9
len: 15
j_gene: TRBJ2-7
CDR3aa: CASSLRDRGGYEQYF

v_gene: TRBV28
len: 16
j_gene: TRBJ2-7
CDR3aa: CASSISSGRAYTEQYF

v_gene: TRBV18
len: 17
j_gene: TRBJ2-1
CDR3aa: CASSPSLRSGLYNEQFF

v_gene: TRBV7-9
len: 13
j_gene: TRBJ2-2
CDR3aa: CASSTTGAGELFF

v_gene: TRBV2
len: 14
j_gene: TRBJ2-3
CDR3aa: CASSPWRGTDTQYF

v_gene: TRBV7-2
len: 15
j_gene: TRBJ2-1
CDR3aa: CASSRESALVSRQFF

v_gene: TRBV5-1
len: 16
j_gene: TRBJ1-3
CDR3aa: CASSLGDRVSGNTIYF

v_gene: TRBV9
len: 15
j_gene: TRBJ1-4
CDR3aa: CASSVVGTGGEKLFF

v_gene: TRBV2
len: 18
j_gene: TRBJ2-5
CDR3aa: CASRKTSLPRVDAGTQYF

v_gene: TRBV6-5
len: 13
j_gene: TRBJ1-2
CDR3aa: CASSGQGMVGYTF

v_gene: TRBV7-2
len: 15
j_gene: TRBJ2-3
CDR3aa: CASSLDLAGGDTQYF

v_gene: TRBV28
len: 14
j_gene: TRBJ2-7
CDR3aa: CASSSGQLSYEQYF